One and the same sample provided the 22 T cell receptor beta chains below, sequenced in a study of T cells expressing NK-cell markers. TCRdb re-called the 5' RACE reads; one entry per CDR3 protein, DNA not given. This repertoire includes fewer than 16,000 distinct CDR3 sequences. Sample: blood T cells: a sorted CD56 or NKG2C T cell subset, CD4+ or CD8+ T cells, or bulk PBMC T cells (not recorded which). The receptor set was obtained from a man aged 18-75 years in good health.

The V and J genes are TRBV6-2 or TRBV6-3 and TRBJ2-1; lacking DNA, the TRBD1 call made by TCRdb goes unchecked. The CDR3 is 18 amino acids. The germline V gene has CDR1 MNHEY and CDR2 SVGEGT. This chain's CDR3 is CASSYSTSIGGSYNEQFF.

V gene TRBV5-1 combines with J gene TRBJ2-2; the D call of TRBD2 rests on TCRdb alone, since no DNA is present to check it. Germline lookup yields CDR1 SGHRS and CDR2 YFSETQ. The CDR3 totals 16 residues. CDR3 sequence: CASLPGGGGRTGELFF.

V is TRBV20-1 and J is TRBJ1-5; TCRdb outputs TRBD1, but without DNA this stays unchecked. The CDR3 consists of 16 residues. Germline-derived CDR1 and CDR2 are DFQATT and SNEGSKA (reference sequence). The CDR3: CSASGDMGPSNQPQHF.

The rearrangement joins TRBV4-1 to TRBJ2-4; TCRdb picks TRBD1, but there is no DNA to check that call. This CDR3 region has 14 residues. Germline values: CDR1 MGHRA, CDR2 YSYEKL. The CDR3 spells CASSQPQGRNIQYF.

According to its frequency, this clonotype is medium-sized. This chain's CDR3 is CASSQDYRPAYEQYF. The gene calls are TRBV14 and TRBJ2-7; TCRdb names TRBD1, which stays unverified in the absence of DNA. The CDR3 runs to 15 residues. CDR1 SGHDN and CDR2 FVKESK come from the germline V gene.

This chain connects TRBV12-3 or TRBV12-4 to TRBJ1-5; TCRdb outputs TRBD1, but without DNA this stays unchecked. The CDR3 loop spans 13 amino acids. CDR3 residues: CASSRGRYQPQHF.

The rearrangement joins TRBV4-2 to TRBJ2-1; TCRdb proposes TRBD1, but this gene call is untestable without DNA. The germline V gene has CDR1 LGHNA and CDR2 YNFKEQ. This CDR3 has 14 amino acids. CDR3 sequence: CASSQVLQGYEQFF.

The chain has TRBV5-1 and TRBJ1-3; TCRdb's assignment of TRBD1 cannot be checked, as there is no DNA. This CDR3 region has 15 residues. Per germline, CDR1 SGHRS and CDR2 YFSETQ. CDR3: CASSLTGVPGNTIYF.

This sequence joins TRBV20-1 and TRBJ2-1; TCRdb's D call of TRBD2 is untestable without DNA. The germline V gene has CDR1 DFQATT and CDR2 SNEGSKA (reference sequence). CDR3 length: 18 residues. This CDR3 reads CSARGRSSGRNRYNEQFF.

The V gene is TRBV29-1, the J gene TRBJ2-1; TCRdb outputs TRBD1, but without DNA this stays unchecked. The CDR3 is made up of 12 amino acids. Germline values: CDR1 SQVTM, CDR2 ANQGSEA. CDR3 sequence: CSAIAPGGEQFF.

The chain uses TRBV20-1 and TRBJ1-1; TCRdb proposes TRBD1, but this gene call is untestable without DNA. This CDR3 region has 14 residues. Per the germline V gene, CDR1 is DFQATT and CDR2 is SNEGSKA (reference sequence). The CDR3 sequence is CSARDGHLNTEAFF.

This chain joins TRBV5-1 and TRBJ2-1; TCRdb's D call, TRBD2, is unchecked because there is no DNA. Germline CDR1 reads SGHRS; CDR2 reads YFSETQ. CDR3 length: 14 amino acids. The CDR3 region is CASSNGGRDNEQFF.

The chain joins TRBV20-1 to TRBJ2-6; the TCRdb call, TRBD1, lacks DNA for checking. CDR3 length equals 16 residues. The germline V gene encodes CDR1 DFQATT and CDR2 SNEGSKA (reference sequence). The CDR3 is CSAVDRFFSGANVLTF.

The V gene is TRBV15, the J gene TRBJ2-7; the D call of TRBD2 rests on TCRdb alone, since no DNA is present to check it. In germline, CDR1 is LNHNV, CDR2 YYDKDF (reference sequence). The CDR3 length is 15 residues. Here the CDR3 reads CATSREAGVYYEQYF. Supplemented by reference TRBV15 and TRBJ2-7, the full variable domain reads DAMVIQNPRYQVTQFGKPVTLSCSQTLNHNVMYWYQQKSSQAPKLLFHYYDKDFNNEADTPDNFQSRRPNTSFCFLDIRSPGLGDTAMYLCATSREAGVYYEQYFGPGTRLTVT.

The chain joins TRBV7-9 to TRBJ2-5; with no DNA, the TCRdb D assignment of TRBD1 cannot be verified. The CDR3 length is 12 residues. Germline CDR1 and CDR2: SEHNR and FQNEAQ (reference sequence). The CDR3 region is CASNPGGGTQYF.

This chain joins TRBV25-1 and TRBJ2-7; lacking DNA, the TRBD1 call made by TCRdb goes unchecked. Germline V lookup: CDR1 MGHDK, CDR2 SYGVNS. The CDR3 covers 15 residues. The CDR3 spells CASGPTGTGKYEQYF.

The chain couples TRBV25-1 to TRBJ1-2. The CDR3 loop spans 13 amino acids. Germline assignment: CDR1 MGHDK and CDR2 SYGVNS. The CDR3 loop is CASSESADYGYTF.

V usage is TRBV7-2 and J usage is TRBJ2-1; the D call of TRBD1 rests on TCRdb alone, since no DNA is present to check it. The CDR3 sequence is 13 residues long. Germline CDR1 SGHTA, CDR2 FQGNSA. CDR3 residues: CASSPGLNNEQFF.

The chain joins TRBV5-1 to TRBJ1-2. CDR1 is SGHRS and CDR2 is YFSETQ in the germline V gene. CDR3 length equals 14 residues. CDR3 protein: CASSASLSWPGYTF. Full variable domain (rest looked up from reference TRBV5-1 and TRBJ1-2): KAGVTQTPRYLIKTRGQQVTLSCSPISGHRSVSWYQQTPGQGLQFLFEYFSETQRNKGNFPGRFSGRQFSNSRSEMNVSTLELGDSALYLCASSASLSWPGYTFGSGTRLTVV.

The chain uses TRBV7-2 and TRBJ2-5; TCRdb names TRBD2, which stays unverified in the absence of DNA. The germline V gene encodes CDR1 SGHTA and CDR2 FQGNSA. The CDR3 sequence is 16 residues long. Here the CDR3 reads CASSLGGLAGAETQYF.

CDR3 loop: CAAPSRGANVLTF. V and J are TRBV28 and TRBJ2-6; with no DNA, the TCRdb D assignment of TRBD2 cannot be verified. The germline CDR1 and CDR2 sequences are MDHEN and SYDVKM. The CDR3 is 13 residues long.

This chain uses TRBV6-1 with TRBJ1-5; with no DNA, the TCRdb D assignment of TRBD1 cannot be verified. The CDR3 contains 14 residues. Per germline, CDR1 MNHNS and CDR2 SASEGT. CDR3 region: CASINRQGWNPQHF.